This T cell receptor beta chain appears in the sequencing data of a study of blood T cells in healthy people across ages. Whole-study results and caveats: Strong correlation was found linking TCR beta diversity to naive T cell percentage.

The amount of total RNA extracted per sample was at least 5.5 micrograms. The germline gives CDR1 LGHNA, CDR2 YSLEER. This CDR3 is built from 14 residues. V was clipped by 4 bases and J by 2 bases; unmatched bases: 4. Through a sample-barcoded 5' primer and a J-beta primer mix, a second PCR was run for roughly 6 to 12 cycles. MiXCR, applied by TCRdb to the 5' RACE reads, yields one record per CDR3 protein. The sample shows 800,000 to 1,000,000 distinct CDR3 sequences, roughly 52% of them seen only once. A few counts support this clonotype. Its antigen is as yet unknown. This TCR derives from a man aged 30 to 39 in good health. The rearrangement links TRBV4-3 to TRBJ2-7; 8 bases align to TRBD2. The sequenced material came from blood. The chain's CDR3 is CASSPYGGAYEQYF. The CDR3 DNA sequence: TGCGCCAGCAGCCCCTACGGGGGGGCCTACGAGCAGTACTTC.